This T cell receptor beta chain was observed in a study of blood T cell repertoires in COVID-19. Across the whole study: Spain, Italy and the United States supplied samples that represented acute and convalescent COVID-19. PBMCs, B-cell-depleted T cells, or T cells provided the cDNA or gDNA that made up the material.

This clone was observed a few times. Original methodology: Amplification with reference gene primers provided the estimates of nucleated cell counts. Sequenced by immunoSEQ multiplex PCR; TCRdb stores in-frame clones only, minus some. V and J calls and clone size come straight from that table; D and trimming were deduced from the DNA. The sample lists 170,000 or so clones; about 86% were seen once. This receptor was taken from a man in his forties or fifties with active or convalescent COVID-19. Sequenced material: peripheral blood.

The CDR3 region is CASSLAAGELFF. DNA of the CDR3: TGTGCCAGCAGTTTGGCAGCCGGGGAGCTGTTTTTT. The V call is TRBV12-3 or TRBV12-4, the J call TRBJ2-2; no reliable D call. The length of the CDR3 is 12 residues. The V gene lost 3 bases and the J gene lost 6 bases, with 5 bases spanning the gap.